This T cell receptor (beta chain) was captured in a study of blood T cell repertoires in COVID-19. At the level of the study: Samples came from the United States, Italy and Spain, spanning acute and convalescent COVID-19. In each case, the material was cDNA or gDNA derived from T cells, B-cell-depleted T cells, or PBMCs.

Authors' analysis steps: Quantification of nucleated cells was approximated via reference gene primer amplification. TCRdb's table, derived via immunoSEQ multiplex PCR, lists solely in-frame clones and lacks some. V, J and clone size derive from that table, while D and trimming were established from the DNA sequence. The sample records about 440,000 clones, around nine tenths being singletons. The length of the CDR3 is 20 residues. This receptor was obtained from a woman aged 25 to 39 with acute or convalescent COVID-19. This chain links TRBV21-1 with TRBJ2-3; the D call TRBD2 from the table was never checked on the DNA. TRBV21-1 is described as a pseudogene. The sequenced sample was peripheral blood. The CDR3 reads CASSKPPGLAESHRTDTQYF. The CDR3 nucleotides read TGTGCCAGCAGCAAACCACCGGGACTAGCGGAGTCCCACCGCACAGATACGCAGTATTTT.